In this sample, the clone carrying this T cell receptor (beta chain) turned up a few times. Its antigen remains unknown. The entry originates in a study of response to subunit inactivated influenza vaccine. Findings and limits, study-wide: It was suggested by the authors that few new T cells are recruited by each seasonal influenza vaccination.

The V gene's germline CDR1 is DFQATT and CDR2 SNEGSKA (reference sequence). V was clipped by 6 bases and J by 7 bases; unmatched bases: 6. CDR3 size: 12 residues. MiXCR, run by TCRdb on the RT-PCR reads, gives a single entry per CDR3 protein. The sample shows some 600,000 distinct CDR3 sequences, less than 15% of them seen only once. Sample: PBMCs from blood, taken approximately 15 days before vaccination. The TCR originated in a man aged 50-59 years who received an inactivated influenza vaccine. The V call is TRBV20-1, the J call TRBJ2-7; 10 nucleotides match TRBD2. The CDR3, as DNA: TGCAGTGCAACTAGCGGGACTCATGAGCAGTACTTC. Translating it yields CSATSGTHEQYF.